One TCR beta chain is described in this entry. Its cognate antigen is unknown. Germline values: CDR1 SGHTA, CDR2 FQGNSA. CDR3 length equals 12 residues. Deletions cut 1 base from V and 7 bases from J, with 7 bases between. Analysis merged second doses at about 4 or about 12 weeks. The sample belongs to a study of T cell responses to AZD1222 COVID-19 vaccine. Study observations and caveats: Donors, mostly white British, included more females; clonal diversity was possibly underestimated. Elevations in Spike-specific TCR breadth and depth followed administration of two AZD1222 doses.

Sequencing used immunoSEQ multiplex PCR; TCRdb keeps in-frame clones, though not all of them. This sample has about 130,000 clones, with about nine tenths found just once. The chain links TRBV7-2 to TRBJ1-2; the D is unclear. The specimen comprised peripheral blood, sampled 28 days after the second AZD1222 dose. The clonotype originates from an adult who received the AZD1222 COVID-19 vaccine. CDR3 sequence reads: CASSLVSLGYTF. In nucleotides, the CDR3 is TGTGCCAGCAGCTTAGTAAGCCTTGGCTACACCTTC.